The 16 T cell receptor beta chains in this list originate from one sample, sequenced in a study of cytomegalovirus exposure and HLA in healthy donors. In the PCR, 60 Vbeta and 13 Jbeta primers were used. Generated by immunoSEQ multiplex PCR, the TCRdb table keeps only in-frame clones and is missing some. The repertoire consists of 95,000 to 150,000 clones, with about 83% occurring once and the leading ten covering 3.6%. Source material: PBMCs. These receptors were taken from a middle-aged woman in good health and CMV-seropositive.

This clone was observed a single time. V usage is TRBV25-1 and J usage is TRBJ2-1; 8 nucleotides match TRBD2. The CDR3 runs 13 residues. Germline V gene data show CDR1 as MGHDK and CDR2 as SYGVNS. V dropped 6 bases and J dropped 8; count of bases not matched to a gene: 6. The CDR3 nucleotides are TGTGCCAGCAGGGGACTAGTCCGCCATGAGCAGTTCTTC. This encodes CASRGLVRHEQFF.

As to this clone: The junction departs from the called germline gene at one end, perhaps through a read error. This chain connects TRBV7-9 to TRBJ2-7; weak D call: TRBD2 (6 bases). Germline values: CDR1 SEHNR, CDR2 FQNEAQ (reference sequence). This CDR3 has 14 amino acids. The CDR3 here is CSSSLNGGRAQQYF. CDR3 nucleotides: TGTTCCAGCAGCTTAAACGGAGGGCGGGCCCAGCAGTACTTC.

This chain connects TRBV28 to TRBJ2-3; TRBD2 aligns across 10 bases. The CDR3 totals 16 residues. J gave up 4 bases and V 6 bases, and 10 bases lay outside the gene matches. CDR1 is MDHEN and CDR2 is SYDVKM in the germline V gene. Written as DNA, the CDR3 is TGTGCCAGCAGCCCCGCTAGGACTAGCGGCCCAGATACGCAGTATTTT. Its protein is CASSPARTSGPDTQYF. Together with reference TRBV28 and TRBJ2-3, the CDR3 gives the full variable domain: DVKVTQSSRYLVKRTGEKVFLECVQDMDHENMFWYRQDPGLGLRLIYFSYDVKMKEKGDIPEGYSVSREKKERFSLILESASTNQTSMYLCASSPARTSGPDTQYFGPGTRLTVL.

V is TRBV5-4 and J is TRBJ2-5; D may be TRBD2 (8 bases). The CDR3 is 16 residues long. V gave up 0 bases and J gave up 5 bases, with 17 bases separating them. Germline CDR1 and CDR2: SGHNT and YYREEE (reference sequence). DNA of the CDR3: TGTGCCAGCAGCTTGGCCCCGGGACTAGGGGGCGAGACCCAGTACTTC. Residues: CASSLAPGLGGETQYF.

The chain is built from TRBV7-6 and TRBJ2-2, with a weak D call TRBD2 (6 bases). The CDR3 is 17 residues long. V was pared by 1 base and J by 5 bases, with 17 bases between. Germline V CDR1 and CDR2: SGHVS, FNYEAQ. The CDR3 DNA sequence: TGTGCCAGCAGCTTAGGGTCCGGGGGAGGAGGAACCGGGGAGCTGTTTTTT. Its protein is CASSLGSGGGGTGELFF.

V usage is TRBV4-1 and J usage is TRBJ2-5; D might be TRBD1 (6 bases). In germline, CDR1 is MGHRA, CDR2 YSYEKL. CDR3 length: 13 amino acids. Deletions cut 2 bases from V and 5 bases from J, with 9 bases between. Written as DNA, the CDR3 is TGCGCCAGCAGCCAATGGGGGCCGGAGACCCAGTACTTC. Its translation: CASSQWGPETQYF.

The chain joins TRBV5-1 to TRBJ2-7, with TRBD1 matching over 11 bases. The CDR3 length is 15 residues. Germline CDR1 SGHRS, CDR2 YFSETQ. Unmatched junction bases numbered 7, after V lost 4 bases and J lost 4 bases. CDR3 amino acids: CASSPRTGGRYEQYF. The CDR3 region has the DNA TGCGCCAGCAGCCCCCGGACAGGGGGCAGGTACGAGCAGTACTTC.

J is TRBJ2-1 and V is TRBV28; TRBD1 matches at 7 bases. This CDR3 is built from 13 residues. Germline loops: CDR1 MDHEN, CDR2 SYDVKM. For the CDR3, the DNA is TGTGTGTCACAGGGGTGGCCTTACAATGAGCAGTTCTTC. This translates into CVSQGWPYNEQFF.

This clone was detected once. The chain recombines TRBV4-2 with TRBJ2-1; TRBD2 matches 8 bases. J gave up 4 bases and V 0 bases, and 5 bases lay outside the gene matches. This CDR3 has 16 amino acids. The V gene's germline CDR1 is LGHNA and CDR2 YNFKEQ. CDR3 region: CASSQDPAGVYNEQFF. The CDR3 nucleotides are TGTGCCAGCAGCCAAGATCCAGCGGGGGTATACAATGAGCAGTTCTTC.

The CDR3 nucleotides are TGTGCCAGCAGCCCCCGGACAGGGGGCAACGGGGAGCTGTTTTTT. Translated, it gives CASSPRTGGNGELFF. This chain uses TRBV14 with TRBJ2-2; TRBD1 matches 11 bases. The CDR3 covers 15 residues. The J segment lost 7 bases and the V segment lost 4 bases, leaving 5 bases of the junction unmatched. The germline CDR1 and CDR2 sequences are SGHDN and FVKESK.

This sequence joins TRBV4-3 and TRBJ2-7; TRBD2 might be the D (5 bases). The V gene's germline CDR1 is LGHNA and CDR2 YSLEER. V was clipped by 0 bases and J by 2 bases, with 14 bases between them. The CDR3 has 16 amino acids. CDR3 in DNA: TGCGCCAGCAGCCAAGAAGTCTGGGGAGAGCCCTACGAGCAGTACTTC. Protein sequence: CASSQEVWGEPYEQYF.

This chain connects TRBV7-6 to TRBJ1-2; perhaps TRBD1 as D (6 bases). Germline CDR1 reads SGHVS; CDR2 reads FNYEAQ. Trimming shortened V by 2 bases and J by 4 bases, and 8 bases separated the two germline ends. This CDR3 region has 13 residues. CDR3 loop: CASSLPGAYGYTF. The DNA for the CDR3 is TGTGCCAGCAGCTTACCAGGGGCCTATGGCTACACCTTC.

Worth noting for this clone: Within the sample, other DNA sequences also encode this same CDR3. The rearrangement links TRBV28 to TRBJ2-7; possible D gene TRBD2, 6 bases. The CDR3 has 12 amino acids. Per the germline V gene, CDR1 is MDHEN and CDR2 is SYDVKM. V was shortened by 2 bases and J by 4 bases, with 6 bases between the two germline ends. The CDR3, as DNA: TGTGCCAGCAGTTTAGGAGGGTACGAGCAGTACTTC. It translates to CASSLGGYEQYF.

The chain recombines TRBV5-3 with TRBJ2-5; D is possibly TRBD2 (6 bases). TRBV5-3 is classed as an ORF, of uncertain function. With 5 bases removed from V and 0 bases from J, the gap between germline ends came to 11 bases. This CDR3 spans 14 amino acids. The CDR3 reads CARSVGGYQETQYF. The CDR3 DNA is TGTGCCAGAAGTGTTGGGGGGTACCAAGAGACCCAGTACTTC.

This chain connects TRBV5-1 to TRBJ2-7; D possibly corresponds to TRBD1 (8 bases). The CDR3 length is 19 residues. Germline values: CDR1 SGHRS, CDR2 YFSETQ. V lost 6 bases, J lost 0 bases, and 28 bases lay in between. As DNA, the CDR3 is TGCGCCAGCATGGGGACAGGCGAGGCCCTAGCGGATAACTCCTACGAGCAGTACTTC. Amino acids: CASMGTGEALADNSYEQYF.

As DNA, the CDR3 is TGTGCCAGCAGCCGTCGCGCTAGCGGGGGAAGGGAGGGGTACAATGAGCAGTTCTTC. It yields the protein CASSRRASGGREGYNEQFF. The chain links TRBV7-2 to TRBJ2-1, with 10 bases fitting TRBD2. Germline V gene lookup returns CDR1 SGHTA and CDR2 FQGNSA. Germline trimming cut 5 bases from V and 4 bases from J; bases unmatched to any gene: 17. The CDR3 runs 19 residues. Using reference TRBV7-2 and TRBJ2-1 for the parts outside the CDR3, the full variable domain is GAGVSQSPSNKVTEKGKDVELRCDPISGHTALYWYRQSLGQGLEFLIYFQGNSAPDKSGLPSDRFSAERTGGSVSTLTIQRTQQEDSAVYLCASSRRASGGREGYNEQFFGPGTRLTVL.